The rows below give T cell receptor beta chains drawn from one sample of a study of human T cells and chemical hapten exposure. TCRdb itself ran the RACE reads through MiXCR, one entry per CDR3 protein. The top ten clones hold around 2% of a sample with roughly 360,000 distinct CDR3 sequences, about 4.8% of them seen once. The source material was whole blood, sampled in connection with sensitization to the hapten diphenylcyclopropenone (DPC). The receptors originated from a woman between 45 and 60 years old with alopecia areata. Some clones in this sample may be carry-over from other donors' samples. Both conserved end residues are part of each CDR3. D genes are given only for firm matches. Clone size is not always given. Where it is, it says once, few, many or a class for expanded clones.

TRBD2 | TRBJ2-7 | many | TRBV6-5 | TGTGCCAGCAGTTACACTAGCGGGGGGTACGAGCAGTACTTC | CASSYTSGGYEQYF
- | TRBJ2-7 | few | TRBV20-1 | TGCAGTGCTAGAGATCCCGCCCAGGGGACTTACGAGCAGTACTTC | CSARDPAQGTYEQYF
TRBD1 | TRBJ1-5 | few | TRBV27 | TGTGCCAGCAGTCCACAGGGGGATTGGAATCAGCCCCAGCATTTT | CASSPQGDWNQPQHF
- | TRBJ2-1 | few | TRBV3-1 | TGTGCCAGCAGCCAAGATCTAGCATCCTACAATGAGCAGTTCTTC | CASSQDLASYNEQFF
TRBD2 | TRBJ2-1 | many | TRBV13 | TGTGCCAGCACCACCGGGAGGGCACATGAGCAGTTCTTC | CASTTGRAHEQFF
TRBD2 | TRBJ2-1 | many | TRBV18 | TGTGCCAGCTCACCGGCGGGAGAAGGTGAGCAGTTCTTC | CASSPAGEGEQFF
TRBD2 | TRBJ2-7 | many | TRBV5-1 | TGCGCCAGCAGTCAGACTAGCGGGACGATCTACGAGCAGTACTTC | CASSQTSGTIYEQYF
- | TRBJ2-5 | many | TRBV6-5 | TGTGCCAGCAGTTCAGAGGGAACGGCCCAAGAGACCCAGTACTTC | CASSSEGTAQETQYF
- | TRBJ2-6 | many | TRBV9 | TGTGCCAGCAGCGTAGCTGGCGGCAGCTCTGGGGCCAACGTCCTGACTTTC | CASSVAGGSSGANVLTF
- | TRBJ2-4 | many | TRBV7-6 | TGTGCCAGCAGCTTAGCAGGGTCGGGAAACATTCAGTACTTC | CASSLAGSGNIQYF
- | TRBJ2-7 | few | TRBV5-4 | TGTGCCAGCAGCGGTGCGGGACGGACCTACGAGCAGTACTTC | CASSGAGRTYEQYF
TRBD1 | TRBJ2-3 | many | TRBV18 | TGTGCCAGCTCACCACCGAGGGGACAGGGGGCCTCAGATACGCAGTATTTT | CASSPPRGQGASDTQYF
- | TRBJ2-4 | few | TRBV9 | TGTGCCAGCAGCGTAGATGATGGCCTAGGAGGTTTTCAGTACTTC | CASSVDDGLGGFQYF
TRBD2 | TRBJ2-5 | - | TRBV20-1 | TGCAGTGCTATCCTAGCGGGACAGGAGACCCAGTACTTC | CSAILAGQETQYF
- | TRBJ1-1 | few | TRBV6-2/TRBV6-3 | TGTGCCAGCAGTTTCCGGGACACCCTGATTGAAGCTTTCTTT | CASSFRDTLIEAFF
TRBD2 | TRBJ2-1 | many | TRBV6-2/TRBV6-3 | TGTGCCAGCAGTTACAAACTAGCGGGCTACAATGAGCAGTTCTTC | CASSYKLAGYNEQFF
TRBD1 | TRBJ1-4 | many | TRBV10-3 | TGTGCCATCAGTGTCTCGACAGGGACCGAAAAACTGTTTTTT | CAISVSTGTEKLFF
- | TRBJ2-1 | many | TRBV2 | TGTGCCAGCACGGTAGACTCCTACAATGAGCAGTTCTTC | CASTVDSYNEQFF
TRBD2 | TRBJ2-5 | many | TRBV6-5 | TGTGCCAGCAGTAGGGGACTAGAGAACTCCGAGACCCAGTACTTC | CASSRGLENSETQYF
- | TRBJ1-5 | many | TRBV12-3/TRBV12-4 | TGTGCCAGCAGTTTATCCCGTCGACCCCAGCATTTT | CASSLSRRPQHF
TRBD1 | TRBJ1-1 | few | TRBV27 | TGTGCCAGCATTCGGATGGGACAGGGGACTGAAGCTTTCTTT | CASIRMGQGTEAFF
- | TRBJ1-6 | few | TRBV4-3 | TGCGCCAGCAGCCAAGAAGTCAAGTTGCAGTCACCCCTCCACTTT | CASSQEVKLQSPLHF
- | TRBJ2-1 | many | TRBV12-3/TRBV12-4 | TGTGCCAGCAGTTTAATCGGACGGAACAATGAGCAGTTCTTC | CASSLIGRNNEQFF
- | TRBJ1-3 | many | TRBV3-1 | TGTGCCAGCAGCCAAGACCGCCGCCTCTCTGGAAACACCATATATTTT | CASSQDRRLSGNTIYF
- | TRBJ1-1 | many | TRBV7-9 | TGTGCCAGCGGGGGATCAGGGCAAGCTTTCTTT | CASGGSGQAFF
- | TRBJ1-4 | - | TRBV5-1 | TGCGCCAGCAGCACTGGAGGGTCTCTAACTAATGAAAAACTGTTTTTT | CASSTGGSLTNEKLFF
- | TRBJ2-7 | few | TRBV18 | TGTGCCAGCTCACCACTTGGCAGGGGGGCCTACGAGCAGTACTTC | CASSPLGRGAYEQYF
- | TRBJ1-1 | many | TRBV2 | TGTGCCAGCAGTGAAACTGGGTACACTGAAGCTTTCTTT | CASSETGYTEAFF
- | TRBJ2-5 | many | TRBV3-1 | TGTGCCAGCAGCCATTTTTGGGACACCCAGTACTTC | CASSHFWDTQYF
TRBD2 | TRBJ2-3 | few | TRBV2 | TGTGCCAGCAGGGGGGGACTAGCTCGGGCAGATACGCAGTATTTT | CASRGGLARADTQYF
- | TRBJ2-1 | - | TRBV24-1 | TGTGCCACCTCCTCGGACCCGGGGCTTGGGTCAGGTGAGCAGTTCTTC | CATSSDPGLGSGEQFF
- | TRBJ2-4 | many | TRBV3-1 | TGTGCCAGCAGCCAAGAGTCTATAGCCAAAAACATTCAGTACTTC | CASSQESIAKNIQYF
- | TRBJ2-7 | many | TRBV6-5 | TGTGCCAGCGGCGTTACCCAGAACTACGAGCAGTACTTC | CASGVTQNYEQYF
- | TRBJ2-1 | many | TRBV11-2 | TGTGCCAGCTACTCAACGGGGACCTACAATGAGCAGTTCTTC | CASYSTGTYNEQFF
- | TRBJ2-1 | many | TRBV5-1 | TGCGCCAGCAGCTTGGACGGTAACTACAATGAGCAGTTCTTC | CASSLDGNYNEQFF
TRBD2 | TRBJ2-7 | - | TRBV12-3/TRBV12-4 | TGTGCCAGCAGTTTGGGCCCCATGACTAGCCGCGAGCAGTACTTC | CASSLGPMTSREQYF
TRBD2 | TRBJ2-3 | many | TRBV20-1 | TGCAGTGCTAGATCATTACTAGCGCCGAGCACAGATACGCAGTATTTT | CSARSLLAPSTDTQYF
- | TRBJ2-7 | - | TRBV5-6 | TGTGCCAGCAGCGCCCACAGGGACGAGCAGTACTTC | CASSAHRDEQYF
- | TRBJ2-1 | few | TRBV28 | TGTGCCAGCAGTTTAATTTCTAGAAGCTCCTACAATGAGCAGTTCTTC | CASSLISRSSYNEQFF
- | TRBJ1-1 | - | TRBV20-1 | TGCAGTGCTGGACAGCCCAACACTGAAGCTTTCTTT | CSAGQPNTEAFF
- | TRBJ1-5 | many | TRBV11-2 | TGTGCCAGCAGCATGGGTAACAATCAGCCCCAGCATTTT | CASSMGNNQPQHF
TRBD2 | TRBJ2-5 | many | TRBV12-5 | TGTGCTAGTGGTTTCGCGACTAGCGGGAGTGTCCAAGAGACCCAGTACTTC | CASGFATSGSVQETQYF
- | TRBJ1-1 | - | TRBV5-1 | TGCGCCAGCAGACCCCTTACAGGGCTCGGCGCTGAAGCTTTCTTT | CASRPLTGLGAEAFF
TRBD1 | TRBJ2-7 | - | TRBV6-2/TRBV6-3 | TGTGCCAGCAGTCGACAGGGAATGATCTACGAGCAGTACTTC | CASSRQGMIYEQYF